This note documents a single T cell receptor (beta chain) sequence. The method was immunoSEQ multiplex PCR; TCRdb's version includes in-frame clones alone and lacks a portion of them. The table records over 70,000 clones, roughly nine tenths of them present only once. This record belongs to a study of blood T cell repertoires in COVID-19. Study background: PBMCs, B-cell-depleted T cells, or T cells were the source of the cDNA or gDNA that made up the material.

The V gene's germline CDR1 is ENHRY and CDR2 SYGVKD. With 3 bases removed from V and 5 bases from J, the gap between germline ends came to 13 bases. The CDR3 is 14 amino acids. Seattle researchers signed up patients amid active infection and tracked them longitudinally. This sequence joins TRBV10-3 and TRBJ1-1; D may be TRBD1 (5 bases). Sequenced sample: peripheral blood. The source is a man aged 45-60 years with COVID-19, enrolled during active disease. CDR3 nucleotides: TGTGCCATCAGTGAACGTATAGGGGATACTGAAGCTTTCTTT. It encodes CAISERIGDTEAFF.